The present T cell receptor (beta chain) was sequenced within a study of blood T cell repertoires in COVID-19. Turning to the study itself: Acute and convalescent COVID-19 samples came from the United States, Italy and Spain. Sources were T cells, B-cell-depleted T cells, or PBMCs; the material itself was cDNA or gDNA.

The CDR3 has 16 residues. CDR1 is MNHNS, CDR2 SASEGT, per germline. Losses at the gene ends were 0 bases for V and 3 bases for J; bases not matched to a gene: 8. Source study methods: It was from reference gene primer amplification that nucleated cell counts were estimated. Profiling relied on immunoSEQ multiplex PCR, and the TCRdb table lists in-frame clones only, not all of them. V, J and clone size reflect that table, while D and trimming were determined from the DNA. This table has about 74,000 clones, approximately 85% appearing once. The rearrangement joins TRBV6-1 to TRBJ2-7; TRBD1 matches at 7 bases. The receptor was isolated from a man aged 50 to 60 with acute or convalescent COVID-19. Sequences were obtained from peripheral blood. CDR3 residues: CASSEAPGQTLYEQYF. The CDR3, as DNA: TGTGCCAGCAGTGAAGCGCCGGGACAGACCCTCTACGAGCAGTACTTC.